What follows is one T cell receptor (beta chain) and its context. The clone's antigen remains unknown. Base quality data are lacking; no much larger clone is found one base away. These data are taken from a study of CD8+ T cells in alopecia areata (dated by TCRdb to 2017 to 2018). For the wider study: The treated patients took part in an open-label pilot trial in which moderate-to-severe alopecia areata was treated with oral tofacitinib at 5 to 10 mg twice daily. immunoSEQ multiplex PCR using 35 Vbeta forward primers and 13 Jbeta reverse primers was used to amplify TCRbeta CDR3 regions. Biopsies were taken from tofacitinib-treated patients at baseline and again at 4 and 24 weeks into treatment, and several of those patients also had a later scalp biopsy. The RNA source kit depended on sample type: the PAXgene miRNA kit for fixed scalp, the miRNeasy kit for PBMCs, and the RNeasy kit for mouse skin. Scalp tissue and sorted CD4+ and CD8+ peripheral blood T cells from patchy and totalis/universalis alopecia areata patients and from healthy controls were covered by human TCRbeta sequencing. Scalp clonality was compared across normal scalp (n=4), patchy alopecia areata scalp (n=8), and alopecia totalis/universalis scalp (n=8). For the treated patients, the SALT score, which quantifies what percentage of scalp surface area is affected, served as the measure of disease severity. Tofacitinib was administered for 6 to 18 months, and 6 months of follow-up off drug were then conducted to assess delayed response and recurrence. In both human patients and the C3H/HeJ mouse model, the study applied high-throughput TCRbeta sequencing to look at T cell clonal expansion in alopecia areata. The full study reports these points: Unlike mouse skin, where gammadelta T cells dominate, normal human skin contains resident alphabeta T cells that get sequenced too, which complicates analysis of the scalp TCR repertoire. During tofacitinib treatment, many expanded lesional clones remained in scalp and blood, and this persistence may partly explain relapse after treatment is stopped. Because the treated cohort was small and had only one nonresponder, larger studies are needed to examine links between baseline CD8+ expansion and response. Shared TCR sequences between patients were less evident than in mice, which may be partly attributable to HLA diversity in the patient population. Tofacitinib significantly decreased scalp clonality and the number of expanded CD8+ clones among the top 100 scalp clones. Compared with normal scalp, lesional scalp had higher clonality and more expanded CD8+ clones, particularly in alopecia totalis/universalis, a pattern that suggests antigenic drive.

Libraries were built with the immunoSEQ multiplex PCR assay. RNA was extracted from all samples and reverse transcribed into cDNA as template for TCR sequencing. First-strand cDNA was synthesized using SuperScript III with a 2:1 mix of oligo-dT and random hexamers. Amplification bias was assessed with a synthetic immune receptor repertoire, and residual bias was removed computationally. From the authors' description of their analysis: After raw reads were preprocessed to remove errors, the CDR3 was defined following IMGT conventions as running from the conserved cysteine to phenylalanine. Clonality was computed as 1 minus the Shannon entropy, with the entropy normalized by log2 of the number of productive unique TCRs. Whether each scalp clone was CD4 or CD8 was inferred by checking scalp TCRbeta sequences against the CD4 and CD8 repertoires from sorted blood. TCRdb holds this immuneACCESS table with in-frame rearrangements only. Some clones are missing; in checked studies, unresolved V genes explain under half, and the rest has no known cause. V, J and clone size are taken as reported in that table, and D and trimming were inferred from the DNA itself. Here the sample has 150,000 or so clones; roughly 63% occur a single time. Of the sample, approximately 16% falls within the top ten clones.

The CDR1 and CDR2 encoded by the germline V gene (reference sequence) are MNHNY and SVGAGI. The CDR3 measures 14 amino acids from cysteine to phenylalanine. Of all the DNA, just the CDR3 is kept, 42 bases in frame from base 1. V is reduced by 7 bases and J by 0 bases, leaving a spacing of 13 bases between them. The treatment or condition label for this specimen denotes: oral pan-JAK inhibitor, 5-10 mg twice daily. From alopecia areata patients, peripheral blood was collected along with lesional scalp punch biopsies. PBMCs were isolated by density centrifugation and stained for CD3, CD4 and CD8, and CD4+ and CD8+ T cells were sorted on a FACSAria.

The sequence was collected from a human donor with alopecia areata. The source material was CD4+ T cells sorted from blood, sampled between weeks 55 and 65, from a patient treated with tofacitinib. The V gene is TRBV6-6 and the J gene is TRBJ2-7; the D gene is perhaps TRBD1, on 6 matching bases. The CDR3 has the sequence CASTPRGGSYEQYF. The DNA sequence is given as TGTGCCAGCACCCCACGAGGGGGCTCCTACGAGCAGTACTTC.